Listed here is a single T cell receptor beta chain. The data stem from a study of control samples from healthy donors and cancer patients. V lost 6 bases and J lost 7; bases outside the gene matches: 15. The CDR3 has 18 residues. From germline, CDR1 is SGHDN and CDR2 FVKESK. Produced via immunoSEQ multiplex PCR; TCRdb's table is partial and in-frame only. The sample has roughly 68,000 clones; 65% to 85% are singletons. V gene TRBV14 combines with J gene TRBJ2-1, with TRBD2 matching over 13 bases. The receptor comes from a man aged 60 to 69 in good health. Sequencing used blood. The CDR3 spells CASSPFVPTSGRINEQFF. The CDR3 DNA reads TGTGCCAGCAGTCCCTTCGTTCCGACTAGCGGGAGGATAAATGAGCAGTTCTTC.